Listed below are T cell receptor beta chains from one sample, sequenced in a study of blood T cell repertoires in COVID-19. Generated by immunoSEQ multiplex PCR, the TCRdb table keeps only in-frame clones and is missing some. The table lists fewer than 200,000 clones, approximately 90% of them singletons. The sample was peripheral blood. The source of these receptors is a man aged 60-69 years with active or convalescent COVID-19. The CDR3 runs from the conserved cysteine through the conserved F or W. D genes are given only for firm matches. Rows may omit the clone size; those that give it use once, few, many or a size class.

J,V,D,size,CDR3,DNA
TRBJ2-5,TRBV4-1,NA,NA,CASSPQINIGTQYF,TGCGCCAGCAGCCCACAGATCAACATAGGGACCCAGTACTTC
TRBJ1-2,TRBV5-1,NA,NA,CASSLGQQYGYTF,TGCGCCAGCAGCTTGGGACAGCAATATGGCTACACCTTC
TRBJ2-7,TRBV15,NA,NA,CATSRYQGRAYEQYF,TGTGCCACCAGCAGATATCAGGGGAGAGCCTACGAGCAGTACTTC
TRBJ1-6,TRBV5-1,TRBD1,few,CASSPGQGSYNSPLHF,TGCGCCAGCAGCCCCGGACAGGGCTCCTATAATTCACCCCTCCACTTT
TRBJ1-1,TRBV11-2,TRBD1,NA,CASSLTGATEAFF,TGTGCCAGCAGCCTAACAGGGGCCACTGAAGCTTTCTTT
TRBJ2-3,TRBV30,NA,NA,CAWSHSTDTQYF,TGTGCCTGGAGCCATTCCACAGATACGCAGTATTTT
TRBJ1-5,TRBV6-1,NA,NA,CASSEGVGGFHQPQHF,TGTGCCAGCAGTGAAGGTGTGGGGGGGTTCCATCAGCCCCAGCATTTT
TRBJ1-5,TRBV27,TRBD1,NA,CASSIGTGEDQPQHF,TGTGCCAGCAGTATAGGGACAGGGGAGGATCAGCCCCAGCATTTT
TRBJ1-3,TRBV3-1/TRBV3-2,NA,NA,CASSHLGPGNTIYF,TGTGCCAGCAGTCATCTTGGCCCTGGAAACACCATATATTTT
TRBJ2-1,TRBV24-1,NA,NA,CATSDSLGGNEQFF,TGTGCCACCAGTGATTCGCTAGGGGGTAATGAGCAGTTCTTC
TRBJ1-4,TRBV28,TRBD1,NA,CASSPGGSREKLFF,TGTGCCAGCAGTCCAGGGGGTTCCCGAGAAAAACTGTTTTTT
TRBJ2-1,TRBV5-4,TRBD2,few,CASSATSGGKGNEQFF,TGTGCCAGCAGCGCGACTAGCGGGGGGAAGGGCAATGAGCAGTTCTTC
TRBJ2-6,TRBV4-1,NA,NA,CASSQLQGGATGANVLTF,TGCGCCAGCAGCCAGCTACAGGGGGGGGCAACTGGGGCCAACGTCCTGACTTTC
TRBJ1-2,TRBV2,NA,NA,CASNEQGYGYTF,TGTGCCAGCAACGAACAGGGCTATGGCTACACCTTC
TRBJ1-5,TRBV6-4,NA,NA,CASTTRQVGRGLGNQPQHF,TGTGCCAGCACTACACGACAGGTGGGGCGAGGGTTAGGCAATCAGCCCCAGCATTTT
TRBJ1-3,TRBV3-1/TRBV3-2,TRBD1,NA,CASSPTGGPTGNTIYF,TGTGCCAGCAGCCCCACAGGGGGCCCAACTGGAAACACCATATATTTT
TRBJ2-7,TRBV6-5,NA,NA,CATAAGRPSYEQYF,TGTGCCACCGCTGCGGGCCGACCCTCCTACGAGCAGTACTTC
TRBJ2-7,TRBV18,NA,NA,CASSSGDEQYF,TGTGCCAGCTCATCCGGGGACGAGCAGTACTTC
TRBJ2-7,TRBV7-6,TRBD2,NA,CASSLTSGGFSYEQYF,TGTGCCAGCAGCCTAACTAGCGGGGGGTTTTCCTACGAGCAGTACTTC
TRBJ2-7,TRBV5-1,NA,NA,CASSLVGGVSYEQYF,TGCGCCAGCAGCTTGGTCGGAGGGGTCTCCTACGAGCAGTACTTC
TRBJ1-1,TRBV19,NA,NA,CASSIATRGTEAFF,TGTGCCAGTAGTATAGCTACCAGGGGTACTGAAGCTTTCTTT
TRBJ2-2,TRBV5-4,TRBD1,NA,CASSSGTGDTGELFF,TGTGCCAGCAGCTCGGGGACAGGGGACACCGGGGAGCTGTTTTTT
TRBJ2-1,TRBV9,TRBD2,NA,CASSEQGTSGGHEQFF,TGTGCCAGCAGCGAACAAGGGACTAGCGGGGGACATGAGCAGTTCTTC
TRBJ1-2,TRBV29-1,NA,NA,CSVEGQENYGYTF,TGCAGCGTTGAGGGGCAGGAGAACTATGGCTACACCTTC
TRBJ2-5,TRBV5-1,TRBD2,NA,CASSPGLAGETQYF,TGCGCCAGCAGCCCCGGACTAGCGGGTGAGACCCAGTACTTC
TRBJ2-7,TRBV4-1,NA,NA,CASSQVLRTVSYEQYF,TGCGCCAGCAGCCAAGTCCTCAGGACAGTCTCCTACGAGCAGTACTTC
TRBJ1-2,TRBV6-5,TRBD1,NA,CATQRGTGGGYTF,TGTGCCACTCAACGGGGGACAGGAGGAGGCTACACCTTC
TRBJ1-3,TRBV4-1,TRBD1,NA,CASSRTGVNGNTIYF,TGCGCCAGCAGCCGGACAGGGGTAAATGGAAACACCATATATTTT
TRBJ2-4,TRBV4-1,TRBD1,NA,CASSQRTRDSYTKNIQYF,TGCGCCAGCAGCCAAAGAACCCGGGACAGCTATACCAAAAACATTCAGTACTTC
TRBJ1-1,TRBV28,NA,NA,CASTLVSGSGNTEAFF,TGTGCCAGCACTCTAGTTTCGGGGTCAGGGAACACTGAAGCTTTCTTT
TRBJ2-6,TRBV29-1,NA,NA,CSILNPLTGANVLTF,TGCAGCATTCTTAACCCCCTAACGGGGGCCAACGTCCTGACTTTC
TRBJ1-6,TRBV19,TRBD1,few,CASSIGSTQGSPLHF,TGTGCCAGTAGTATCGGGTCAACACAGGGGTCACCCCTCCACTTT
TRBJ2-3,TRBV6-5,NA,NA,CASPSDGTDTQYF,TGTGCCAGCCCTAGCGACGGGACAGATACGCAGTATTTT
TRBJ2-5,TRBV7-8,NA,NA,CASSHGNKETQYF,TGTGCCAGCAGCCACGGGAATAAAGAGACCCAGTACTTC
TRBJ2-1,TRBV4-1,TRBD2,NA,CASSQDRTSGYNEQFF,TGCGCCAGCAGCCAAGATAGGACTAGCGGGTACAATGAGCAGTTCTTC
TRBJ1-4,TRBV5-1,TRBD1,NA,CASSFDLGQGDEKLFF,TGCGCCAGCAGCTTCGACTTGGGACAGGGCGATGAAAAACTGTTTTTT
TRBJ1-1,TRBV5-1,NA,NA,CASSPIAGDLEAFF,TGCGCCAGCAGCCCTATCGCAGGGGACCTTGAAGCTTTCTTT
TRBJ2-5,TRBV9,NA,once,CASSAGFSETQYF,TGTGCCAGCAGCGCAGGGTTTTCGGAGACCCAGTACTTC
TRBJ2-5,TRBV4-2,TRBD2,once,CASSQDRAGARETQYF,TGTGCCAGCAGCCAAGATCGAGCGGGGGCTCGGGAGACCCAGTACTTC
TRBJ2-7,TRBV6-5,TRBD2,NA,CASIRIAGSYEQYF,TGTGCCAGCATTAGAATAGCGGGGAGCTACGAGCAGTACTTC
TRBJ1-6,TRBV27,NA,NA,CASSLGLTNNSPLHF,TGTGCCAGCAGTCTGGGACTAACGAATAATTCACCCCTCCACTTT
TRBJ1-3,TRBV9,NA,NA,CASSVNTQTIYF,TGTGCCAGCAGCGTAAACACGCAGACCATATATTTT
TRBJ2-1,TRBV7-6,NA,NA,CASSLALSPYNEQFF,TGTGCCAGCAGCTTAGCGCTTAGTCCCTACAATGAGCAGTTCTTC
TRBJ1-6,TRBV7-8,NA,NA,CASSLGRSTNSPLHF,TGTGCCAGCAGCTTAGGACGGAGCACCAATTCACCCCTCCACTTT
TRBJ2-7,TRBV7-2,NA,NA,CASSLGTRGSYEQYF,TGTGCCAGCAGCTTAGGAACACGGGGGAGCTACGAGCAGTACTTC
TRBJ2-6,TRBV19,TRBD1,once,CASSMDRGEGPGANVLTF,TGTGCCAGTAGTATGGACAGGGGAGAGGGACCTGGGGCCAACGTCCTGACTTTC
TRBJ1-6,TRBV6-1,NA,NA,CASSENTGSYSPLHF,TGTGCCAGCAGTGAAAACACAGGCTCGTATTCACCCCTCCACTTT
TRBJ2-1,TRBV28,TRBD2,NA,CASSSPGLAWNEQFF,TGTGCCAGCAGTTCACCGGGACTAGCGTGGAATGAGCAGTTCTTC
TRBJ1-3,TRBV7-9,NA,NA,CASSTRQFSGNTIYF,TGTGCCAGCAGCACCCGACAGTTCTCTGGAAACACCATATATTTT
TRBJ1-2,TRBV7-9,NA,NA,CASSPMGLTNYGYTF,TGTGCCAGCAGCCCAATGGGCCTGACTAACTATGGCTACACCTTC
TRBJ1-2,TRBV19,TRBD1,NA,CATLDRGQRNGYTF,TGTGCCACTTTGGACAGGGGCCAAAGAAATGGCTACACCTTC
TRBJ2-7,TRBV7-9,NA,NA,CASSSSGTHNNYEQYF,TGTGCCAGCAGCTCATCCGGGACACACAACAACTACGAGCAGTACTTC
TRBJ1-2,TRBV5-1,NA,NA,CASSLDAQYKYGYTF,TGCGCCAGCAGCTTGGACGCCCAATACAAGTATGGCTACACCTTC
TRBJ2-2,TRBV24-1,NA,NA,CATSRDIANTGELFF,TGTGCCACCAGCAGGGACATCGCGAACACCGGGGAGCTGTTTTTT
TRBJ2-5,TRBV6-5,NA,NA,CASSLVASQETQYF,TGTGCCAGCAGTTTGGTGGCCTCCCAAGAGACCCAGTACTTC
TRBJ1-2,TRBV10-3,TRBD1,NA,CAISGGQGVSYTF,TGTGCCATCAGTGGGGGACAGGGGGTAAGCTACACCTTC